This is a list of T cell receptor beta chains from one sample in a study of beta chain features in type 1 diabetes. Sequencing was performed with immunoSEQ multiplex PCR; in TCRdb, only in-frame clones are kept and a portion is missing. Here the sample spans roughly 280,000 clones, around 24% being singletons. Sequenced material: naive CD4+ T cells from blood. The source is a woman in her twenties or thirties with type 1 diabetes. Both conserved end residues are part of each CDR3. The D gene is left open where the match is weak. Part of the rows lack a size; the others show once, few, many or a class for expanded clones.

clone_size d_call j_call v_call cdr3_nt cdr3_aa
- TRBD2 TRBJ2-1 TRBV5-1 TGCGCCAGCAGCTTAACGGGAGGGCCCTACAATGAGCAGTTCTTC CASSLTGGPYNEQFF
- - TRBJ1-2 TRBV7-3 TGTGCCAGCAGCTTAGATCCGGGAGATCTGGGATACTATGGCTACACCTTC CASSLDPGDLGYYGYTF
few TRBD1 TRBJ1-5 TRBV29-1 TGCAGCGTTGGGGGACAGGAGAATCAGCCCCAGCATTTT CSVGGQENQPQHF
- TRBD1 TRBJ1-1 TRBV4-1 TGCGCCAGCAGCCAAAGACCTCCGGGACAGTATGAAGCTTTCTTT CASSQRPPGQYEAFF
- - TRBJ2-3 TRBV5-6 TGTGCCAGCAGCCAGGGGACACTTTATTCAGATACGCAGTATTTT CASSQGTLYSDTQYF
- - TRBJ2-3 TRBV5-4 TGTGCCAGCAGCCCCCGCCCGGGGTCGTATACGCAGTATTTT CASSPRPGSYTQYF
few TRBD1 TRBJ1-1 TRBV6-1 TGTGCCAGCAGTGAAGCTCCATCCACAGGGGTGAACACTGAAGCTTTCTTT CASSEAPSTGVNTEAFF
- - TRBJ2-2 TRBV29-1 TGCAGCGTTGACAGGGGATACACCGGGGAGCTGTTTTTT CSVDRGYTGELFF
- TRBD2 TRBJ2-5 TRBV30 TGTGCCTGGAGTGTCGGACTAGCGGAAGAGACCCAGTACTTC CAWSVGLAEETQYF
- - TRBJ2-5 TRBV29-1 TGCAGCGTAGACGGGAGCTGGGAGACCCAGTACTTC CSVDGSWETQYF
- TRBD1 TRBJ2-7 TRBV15 TGTGCCACCAGCCCCCGACAGGGGTCATACGAGCAGTACTTC CATSPRQGSYEQYF
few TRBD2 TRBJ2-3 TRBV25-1 TGTGCCAGCAGTTCCGCTAGCGGATACACAGATACGCAGTATTTT CASSSASGYTDTQYF
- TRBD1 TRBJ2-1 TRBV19 TGTGCCAGTAGTAGGGACAGGACGACACTAAAGCAGTTCTTC CASSRDRTTLKQFF
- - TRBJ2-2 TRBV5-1 TGCGCCAGCAGCCGGGACACCAGTCCAAACACCGGGGAGCTGTTTTTT CASSRDTSPNTGELFF
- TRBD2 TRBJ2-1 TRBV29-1 TGCAGCGCCGTAGCGGGACTAACTTTAAACTACAATGAGCAGTTCTTC CSAVAGLTLNYNEQFF